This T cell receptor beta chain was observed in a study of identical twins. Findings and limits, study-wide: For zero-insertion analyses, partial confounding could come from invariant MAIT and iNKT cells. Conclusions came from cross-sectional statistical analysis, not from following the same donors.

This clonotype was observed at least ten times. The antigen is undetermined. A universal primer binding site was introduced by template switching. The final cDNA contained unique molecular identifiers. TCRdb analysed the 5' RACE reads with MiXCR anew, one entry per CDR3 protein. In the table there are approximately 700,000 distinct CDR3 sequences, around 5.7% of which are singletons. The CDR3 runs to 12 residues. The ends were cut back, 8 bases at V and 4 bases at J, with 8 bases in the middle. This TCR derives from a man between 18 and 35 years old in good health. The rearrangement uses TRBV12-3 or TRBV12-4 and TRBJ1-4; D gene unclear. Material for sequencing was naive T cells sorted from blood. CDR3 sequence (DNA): TGTGCCAGCCACTCGGGTAATGAAAAACTGTTTTTT. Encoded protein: CASHSGNEKLFF.